A single sample gave rise to the 18 T cell receptor beta chains below, sequenced in a study of identifying expanded T cells in peripheral blood. Measured with immunoSEQ multiplex PCR; TCRdb has only the in-frame clones, and not every one. The sample lists about 110,000 clones; 75% to 90% were seen once. Sample: blood. The receptors originated from a person aged 18 to 75 in good health.

This rearrangement joins TRBV19 to TRBJ2-1; 7 nucleotides agree with TRBD2. The germline CDR1 and CDR2 sequences are LNHDA and SQIVND (reference sequence). The CDR3 is 14 residues long. After removal of 8 bases from V and 0 bases from J, the junction contained 4 bases not matched to a gene. In DNA form, the CDR3 reads TGTGCCAGTCGGCGGGGGAGCTCCTACAATGAGCAGTTCTTC. Its protein is CASRRGSSYNEQFF.

V is TRBV27 and J is TRBJ1-5, with 7 bases aligning to TRBD1. CDR3 length: 14 amino acids. Trimming took 6 bases from V and 4 from J; bases not matched to a gene: 6. CDR1 and CDR2 (germline): MNHEY, SMNVEV (reference sequence). DNA for the CDR3: TGTGCCAGCAGCCCCGGACAGGTTAATCAGCCCCAGCATTTT. Translation gives CASSPGQVNQPQHF.

The V gene is TRBV2, the J gene TRBJ2-7; D not certain. This CDR3 has 11 residues. CDR1 is SNHLY, CDR2 FYNNEI, per germline. V lost 1 base and J 11 bases, leaving 9 bases between the germline ends. CDR3 in DNA: TGTGCCAGCAGTGAAGGACCCTCGGAGTACTTC. The encoded protein is CASSEGPSEYF.

V is TRBV27 and J is TRBJ2-5; 9 bases are a match to TRBD2. Germline V lookup: CDR1 MNHEY, CDR2 SMNVEV (reference sequence). Losses at the gene ends were 5 bases for V and 1 base for J; bases not matched to a gene: 5. This CDR3 has 15 amino acids. Here the CDR3 DNA reads TGTGCCAGCAGTGCGGGAGGGAGGGCCCAAGAGACCCAGTACTTC. Encoded protein: CASSAGGRAQETQYF.

This rearrangement joins TRBV18 to TRBJ2-3; no firm D call. The CDR3 totals 15 residues. V was pared by 4 bases and J by 2 bases, with 13 bases between. From germline, CDR1 is KGHSH and CDR2 LQKENI. In nucleotides, the CDR3 is TGTGCCAGCTCACGAGAGCTCCCCTCCACAGATACGCAGTATTTT. Its translation: CASSRELPSTDTQYF. Full variable domain (outside the CDR3, taken from reference TRBV18 and TRBJ2-3): NAGVMQNPRHLVRRRGQEARLRCSPMKGHSHVYWYRQLPEEGLKFMVYLQKENIIDESGMPKERFSAEFPKEGPSILRIQQVVRGDSAAYFCASSRELPSTDTQYFGPGTRLTVL.

This clone turned up a few times. The rearrangement links TRBV18 to TRBJ1-4; TRBD1 might be the D (6 bases). Trimming pared 6 bases from V and 7 bases from J, leaving 18 bases between. The CDR3 extends over 15 amino acids. Germline V gene data show CDR1 as KGHSH and CDR2 as LQKENI. The CDR3 region has the DNA TGTGCCAGCTCGTCCTTAGGGGGTATAGCTGAAAAACTGTTTTTT. Amino acids: CASSSLGGIAEKLFF.

This chain uses TRBV15 with TRBJ2-2; D gene uncertain. The ends were cut back, 0 bases at V and 6 bases at J, with 2 bases in the middle. Germline lookup yields CDR1 LNHNV and CDR2 YYDKDF (reference sequence). This CDR3 comprises 12 residues. The CDR3 protein is CATSRESGELFF. The CDR3 region has the DNA TGTGCCACCAGCAGAGAATCCGGGGAGCTGTTTTTT.

The rearrangement uses TRBV7-6 and TRBJ2-3, with TRBD1 identical over 7 bases. The CDR3 spans 14 residues. Germline V CDR1 and CDR2: SGHVS, FNYEAQ. Germline trimming cut 4 bases from V and 3 bases from J; bases unmatched to any gene: 4. The CDR3 nucleotides read TGTGCCAGCAGCTCAGGGGGACAAACAGATACGCAGTATTTT. Translation gives CASSSGGQTDTQYF.

The chain carries TRBV6-6 and TRBJ1-2, with D unresolved. The CDR3 length is 14 residues. Germline loops: CDR1 MNHNY, CDR2 SVGAGI (reference sequence). V lost 2 bases, J lost 6 bases, and 13 bases lay in between. CDR3 in amino acids: CASSYGPLDDGYTF. CDR3 in DNA: TGTGCCAGCAGTTACGGCCCTTTGGACGATGGCTACACCTTC.

The chain links TRBV5-1 to TRBJ1-3; no firm D call. Germline V gives CDR1 SGHRS, CDR2 YFSETQ. The V gene lost 1 base and the J gene lost 0 bases, with 14 bases spanning the gap. CDR3 length: 17 residues. CDR3 loop: CASSLMDYGVSGNTIYF. The CDR3 coding sequence is TGCGCCAGCAGCTTGATGGACTACGGGGTCTCTGGAAACACCATATATTTT.

The chain couples TRBV6-6 to TRBJ1-5; TRBD1 aligns across 9 bases. Germline V gives CDR1 MNHNY, CDR2 SVGAGI (reference sequence). The junction had 2 bases not matched to a gene; V was cut back by 4 bases and J by 4 bases. CDR3 length: 14 residues. This CDR3 reads CASSSGTGNQPQHF. For the CDR3, the DNA is TGTGCCAGCAGTTCCGGGACAGGGAATCAGCCCCAGCATTTT.

The V call is TRBV5-6, the J call TRBJ1-5; 8 bases are shared with TRBD1. CDR3 size: 12 residues. Germline V gene data show CDR1 as SGHDT and CDR2 as YYEEEE. Unmatched junction bases numbered 2, after V lost 6 bases and J lost 6 bases. CDR3 coding DNA: TGTGCCAGCAACAGGGGGAGTCAGCCCCAGCATTTT. This encodes CASNRGSQPQHF.

This clone was observed a few times. The chain combines TRBV7-2 with TRBJ1-6, with D perhaps matching TRBD1 (6 bases). The CDR3 spans 14 residues. The germline V gene has CDR1 SGHTA and CDR2 FQGNSA. V lost 5 bases, J lost 6 bases, and 11 bases lay in between. The CDR3 here is CASSVPGANSPLHF. The CDR3 nucleotides are TGTGCCAGCAGCGTACCGGGGGCTAATTCACCCCTCCACTTT.

The rearrangement uses TRBV10-1 and TRBJ2-5, with TRBD2 as a possible D gene (5 bases). Trimming pared 6 bases from V and 3 bases from J, leaving 11 bases between. Germline V CDR1 and CDR2: WNHNN, SYGVQD (reference sequence). The CDR3 runs to 13 residues. CDR3 sequence reads: CASSRTVEETQYF. The CDR3, as DNA: TGCGCCAGCAGCCGGACTGTCGAAGAGACCCAGTACTTC.

The V and J genes are TRBV9 and TRBJ2-3, with 9 bases fitting TRBD1. CDR3 size: 16 residues. The germline CDR1 and CDR2 sequences are SGDLS and YYNGEE. The junction had 11 bases not matched to a gene; V was cut back by 4 bases and J by 5 bases. As DNA, the CDR3 is TGTGCCAGCAGCTTCCACCATACAGGGGGCTTAGATACGCAGTATTTT. Translated: CASSFHHTGGLDTQYF.

The rearrangement links TRBV15 to TRBJ2-5; D is ambiguous. There are 13 residues in the CDR3. V was clipped by 1 base and J by 2 bases, with 5 bases between them. Germline CDR1 reads LNHNV; CDR2 reads YYDKDF (reference sequence). DNA of the CDR3: TGTGCCACCAGCAGAGGTCGGCAAGAGACCCAGTACTTC. Its translation is CATSRGRQETQYF.

This chain connects TRBV19 to TRBJ2-7, with 7 nucleotides matching TRBD1. The V and J ends lost 1 base and 4 bases, in that order; junction bases with no gene match: 7. The CDR3 spans 15 residues. Germline CDR1 is LNHDA and CDR2 is SQIVND (reference sequence). The CDR3 is CASSIARGSVYEQYF. CDR3 DNA: TGTGCCAGTAGTATAGCCAGGGGGTCTGTTTACGAGCAGTACTTC.

V and J are TRBV9 and TRBJ2-1, with a possible D match to TRBD1 (6 bases). Germline loops: CDR1 SGDLS, CDR2 YYNGEE. V shed 3 bases and J shed 2 bases, with 6 bases lying between them. The CDR3 extends over 13 amino acids. CDR3 loop: CASSGTAYNEQFF. Here the CDR3 DNA reads TGTGCCAGCAGCGGGACAGCCTACAATGAGCAGTTCTTC.